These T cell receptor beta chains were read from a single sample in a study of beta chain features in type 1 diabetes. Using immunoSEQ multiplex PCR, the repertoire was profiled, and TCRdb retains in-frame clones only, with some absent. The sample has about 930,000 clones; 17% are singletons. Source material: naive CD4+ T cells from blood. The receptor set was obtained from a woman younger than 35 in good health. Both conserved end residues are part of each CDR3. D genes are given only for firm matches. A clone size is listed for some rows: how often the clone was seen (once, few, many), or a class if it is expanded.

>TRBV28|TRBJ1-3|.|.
TGTGCCAGCAGTTTATCGGTCCCGGGTGGAAACACCATATATTTT
CASSLSVPGGNTIYF
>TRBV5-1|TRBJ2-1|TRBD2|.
TGCGCCAGCAGCGAAGGACTAGCCCTTGAGCAGTTCTTC
CASSEGLALEQFF
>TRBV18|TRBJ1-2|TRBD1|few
TGTGCCAGCTTAATCCAGGGGGGATTGAACTACACCTTC
CASLIQGGLNYTF
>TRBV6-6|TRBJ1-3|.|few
TGTGCCAGCAGTCAGGGCCCCATACCTGGAAACACCATATATTTT
CASSQGPIPGNTIYF
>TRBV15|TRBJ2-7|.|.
TGTGCCACCAGCAGAGACCGGAGTTTGGCGCCCGAGCAGTACTTC
CATSRDRSLAPEQYF
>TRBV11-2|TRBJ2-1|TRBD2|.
TGTGCCAGCAGCTTACGAGTAGCGGGAGCGGTTGAGCAGTTCTTC
CASSLRVAGAVEQFF
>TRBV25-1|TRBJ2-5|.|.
TGTGCCAGCGGCAGCCGGGAGACCCAGTACTTC
CASGSRETQYF
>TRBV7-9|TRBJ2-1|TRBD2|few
TGTGCCAGCAGCCAGGTAGCGGGAGGGGACAATGAGCAGTTCTTC
CASSQVAGGDNEQFF
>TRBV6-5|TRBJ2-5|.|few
TGTGCCAGCTGGGGGTTCAGAGCGCAAGAGACCCAGTACTTC
CASWGFRAQETQYF
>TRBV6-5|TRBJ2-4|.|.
TGTGCCAGCAGGGACGGAGTAGCCAAAAACATTCAGTACTTC
CASRDGVAKNIQYF
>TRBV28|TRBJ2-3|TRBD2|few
TGTGCCAGCAGCCCACTCCGAGGGACTAGCGTCGATACGCAGTATTTT
CASSPLRGTSVDTQYF
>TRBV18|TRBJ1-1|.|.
TGTGCCAGCTCACCATTTGACAATCCTGAAGCTTTCTTT
CASSPFDNPEAFF
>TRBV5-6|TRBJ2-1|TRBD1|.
TGTGCCAGCAGCCTGGGTCGAGGGACAGGGAGAATCAATGAGCAGTTCTTC
CASSLGRGTGRINEQFF
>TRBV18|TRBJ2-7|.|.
TGTGCCAGCTCACCTTATGGACAATACGAGCAGTACTTC
CASSPYGQYEQYF
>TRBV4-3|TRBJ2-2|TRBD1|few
TGCGCCAGCAGCCAACCGGGACAGATCACCGGGGAGCTGTTTTTT
CASSQPGQITGELFF
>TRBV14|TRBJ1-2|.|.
TGTGCCAGCAGCCAAGATCCAGAAAACTATGGCTACACCTTC
CASSQDPENYGYTF
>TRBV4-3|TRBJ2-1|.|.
TGCGCCAGCAGCCAAGTGCCGGTGGGCTACAATGAGCAGTTCTTC
CASSQVPVGYNEQFF
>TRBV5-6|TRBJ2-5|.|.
TGTGCCAGCAGCGGCCAAGAGACCCAGTACTTC
CASSGQETQYF
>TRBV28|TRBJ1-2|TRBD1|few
TGTGCCAGCAGTTCGCTGCTCCTAACAGGGGGTTTTAACTATGGCTACACCTTC
CASSSLLLTGGFNYGYTF
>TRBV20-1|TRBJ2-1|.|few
TGCAGTGCTAGGTATTACAATGAGCAGTTCTTC
CSARYYNEQFF
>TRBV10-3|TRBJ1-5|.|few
TGTGCCACCCTAGACCCGGTGGGCAATCAGCCCCAGCATTTT
CATLDPVGNQPQHF
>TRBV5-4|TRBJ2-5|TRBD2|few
TGTGCCAGCAGCCCGGACGCGGGGGTGGAGACCCAGTACTTC
CASSPDAGVETQYF